What follows describes a single TCR beta chain. The CDR3 is 13 residues long. The V and J ends lost 3 bases and 4 bases respectively, with 10 bases between them. Germline loops: CDR1 MNHNS, CDR2 SASEGT. The sample belongs to a study of blood T cell repertoires in COVID-19. Study-wide background: There were acute and convalescent COVID-19 samples, and they came from the United States, Italy and Spain. The analysed material was cDNA or gDNA that came from T cells, B-cell-depleted T cells, or PBMCs.

In the authors' workflow: Amplified reference gene primers provided the basis for estimating nucleated cell counts. Assay: immunoSEQ multiplex PCR; the TCRdb copy retains only in-frame clones and omits some. V, J and clone size are taken as reported in that table, and D and trimming were inferred from the DNA itself. The table includes fewer than 250,000 clones, 70% to 90% detected once. This sequence was found in a man aged 35 to 55 with acute or convalescent COVID-19. The source material was peripheral blood. The chain combines TRBV6-1 with TRBJ2-7; D ambiguous. CDR3 region: CASSDLGEYEQYF. The CDR3 DNA sequence: TGTGCCAGCAGTGACCTAGGAGAATACGAGCAGTACTTC.